This T cell receptor beta chain emerged from a study of T cell responses to AZD1222 COVID-19 vaccine. Findings and limits, study-wide: Reportedly, close to half of spike-specific TCRs are directed against unmutated variant regions. White British people made up most donors, females outnumbered males, and clonal diversity was possibly underestimated. Baseline testing showed seropositivity in only five to seven AZD1222 recipients.

Clones were sequenced by immunoSEQ multiplex PCR, and TCRdb holds only the in-frame ones, with some missing. The table includes roughly 90,000 clones, around 87% detected once. From germline, CDR1 is SGHTA and CDR2 FQGNSA. This CDR3 comprises 16 residues. V dropped 7 bases and J dropped 4; count of bases not matched to a gene: 8. A note on this clone: Its cognate antigen is unknown.

The J gene is TRBJ2-2, the V gene TRBV7-2; 11 nucleotides agree with TRBD1. Sample: peripheral blood, taken 28 days after the second AZD1222 dose. The source of this sequence is an adult who received the AZD1222 COVID-19 vaccine. This CDR3 is CASTPLGQGATGELFF. The CDR3 region has the DNA TGTGCCAGCACCCCATTAGGACAGGGGGCCACCGGGGAGCTGTTTTTT.